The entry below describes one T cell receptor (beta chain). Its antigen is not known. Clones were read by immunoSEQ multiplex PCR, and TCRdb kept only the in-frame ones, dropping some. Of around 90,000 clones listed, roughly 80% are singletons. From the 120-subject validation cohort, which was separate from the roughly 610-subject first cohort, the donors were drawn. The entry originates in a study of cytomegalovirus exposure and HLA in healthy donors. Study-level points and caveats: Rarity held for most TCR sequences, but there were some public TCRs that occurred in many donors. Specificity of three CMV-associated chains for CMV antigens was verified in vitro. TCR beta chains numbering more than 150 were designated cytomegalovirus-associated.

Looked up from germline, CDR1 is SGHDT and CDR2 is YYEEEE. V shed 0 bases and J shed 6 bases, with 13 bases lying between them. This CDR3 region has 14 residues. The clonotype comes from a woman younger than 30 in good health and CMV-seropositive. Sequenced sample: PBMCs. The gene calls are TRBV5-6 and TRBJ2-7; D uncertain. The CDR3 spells CASSLGAPLGEQYF. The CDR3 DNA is TGTGCCAGCAGCTTGGGGGCCCCCCTGGGCGAGCAGTACTTC.